The source of this T cell receptor beta chain is a study of T cell clonality in common variable immunodeficiency. Notes on the study in general: Compared with healthy controls, CVID subjects showed increased TCRbeta clonality, mostly in about a third. Repertoire-complication correlations in CVID were limited by patient heterogeneity. What drives increased CVID clonality needs T cell subpopulation sequencing.

The CDR3 totals 16 residues. CDR1 GTSNPN and CDR2 SVGIG come from the germline V gene (reference sequence). Unmatched junction bases numbered 9, after V lost 3 bases and J lost 1 base. Profiling relied on immunoSEQ multiplex PCR, and the TCRdb table lists in-frame clones only, not all of them. This repertoire holds 50,000 to 70,000 clones, and none appear only once. This clone was found many times. Its target is not known. The sequenced fragment ends 3 residues before the CDR3 boundary, so the rest is inferred from the germline J gene. This rearrangement joins TRBV30 to TRBJ1-5, with 7 bases lining up with TRBD1. This sequence was found in a person aged 18-69 years in good health. Material: peripheral blood mononuclear cells. Partial CDR3 DNA: TGTGCCTGGAGCGCCCGAGGGGGCTCGAGCAATCAGCCC. Translation: CAWSARGGSSNQP. The whole CDR3 protein is CAWSARGGSSNQPQHF.